A single sample is the source of the 24 T cell receptor beta chains below, sequenced in a study of T cell changes during pregnancy in multiple sclerosis. Method: immunoSEQ multiplex PCR; TCRdb's copy keeps in-frame clones and lacks some. In the table there are fewer than 55,000 clones, around 90% of which are singletons. Sample: CD4+ T cells from peripheral blood mononuclear cells, taken in the third trimester of pregnancy. The receptors stem from a female donor with multiple sclerosis, enrolled in a pregnancy study.

The V and J genes are TRBV10-3 and TRBJ1-6, with D unresolved. The V and J ends lost 4 bases and 6 bases respectively, with 7 bases between them. This CDR3 contains 13 residues. Per the germline V gene, CDR1 is ENHRY and CDR2 is SYGVKD. Here the CDR3 DNA reads TGTGCCATCAGTGGGGCCCCTAATTCACCCCTCCACTTT. Its translation is CAISGAPNSPLHF.

The CDR3 loop is CASSLVASYNEQFF. The DNA of the CDR3 is TGTGCCAGCAGCTTGGTTGCGTCCTACAATGAGCAGTTCTTC. J is TRBJ2-1 and V is TRBV5-6; D unresolved. V shed 0 bases and J shed 1 base, with 5 bases lying between them. Germline V lookup: CDR1 SGHDT, CDR2 YYEEEE. The CDR3 runs to 14 residues.

The V gene is TRBV6-6, the J gene TRBJ1-1, with D unresolved. Between the trimmed V and J ends, which lost 5 bases and 3 bases, there was a span of 19 bases. The CDR3 sequence is 16 residues long. CDR1 MNHNY and CDR2 SVGAGI come from the germline V gene (reference sequence). This CDR3 is CASSLTPVEVYTEAFF. CDR3 coding DNA: TGTGCCAGCAGTCTTACTCCGGTGGAGGTATACACTGAAGCTTTCTTT.

This clone was detected once. The V gene is TRBV27, the J gene TRBJ2-7; the D gene is possibly TRBD2 (6 bases). The CDR3 loop spans 13 amino acids. The germline V and J ends were trimmed by 2 bases and 6 bases, with 11 bases remaining between them. Germline CDR1 reads MNHEY; CDR2 reads SMNVEV (reference sequence). As DNA, the CDR3 is TGTGCCAGCAGTTTAGGCGGGGTAGCCGAGCAGTACTTC. Its translation: CASSLGGVAEQYF.

The V and J genes are TRBV6-5 and TRBJ1-4; 8 nucleotides match TRBD1. From germline, CDR1 is MNHEY and CDR2 SVGAGI. The CDR3 is 15 residues long. The ends lost 5 bases at V and 8 bases at J; junction bases unmatched: 10. The CDR3 nucleotides read TGTGCCAGCAGTGGGGCCGGGACAGGAGGAGAAAAACTGTTTTTT. This gives the protein CASSGAGTGGEKLFF.

The chain is built from TRBV7-6 and TRBJ1-4; 7 bases agree with TRBD1. This CDR3 is built from 17 residues. Losses at the gene ends were 4 bases for V and 10 bases for J; bases not matched to a gene: 18. Per the germline V gene, CDR1 is SGHVS and CDR2 is FNYEAQ. CDR3 amino acids: CASSSTLRTGELRKLFF. CDR3 in DNA: TGTGCCAGCAGCTCTACCCTAAGAACAGGGGAGTTGAGAAAACTGTTTTTT. Based on the CDR3 plus reference TRBV7-6 and TRBJ1-4, the full variable domain is GAGVSQSPRYKVTKRGQDVALRCDPISGHVSLYWYRQALGQGPEFLTYFNYEAQQDKSGLPNDRFSAERPEGSISTLTIQRTEQRDSAMYRCASSSTLRTGELRKLFFGSGTQLSVL.

This clone was recorded once. The chain recombines TRBV5-1 with TRBJ1-1; TRBD1 might be the D (5 bases). Trimming took off 0 bases at V and 1 base at J, with 7 bases between the two ends. The germline V gene encodes CDR1 SGHRS and CDR2 YFSETQ. This CDR3 has 14 residues. The CDR3 nucleotides are TGCGCCAGCAGCTTGGGGGGCGGGAACACTGAAGCTTTCTTT. It codes for CASSLGGGNTEAFF. The complete variable domain, with remaining parts taken from reference TRBV5-1 and TRBJ1-1, reads KAGVTQTPRYLIKTRGQQVTLSCSPISGHRSVSWYQQTPGQGLQFLFEYFSETQRNKGNFPGRFSGRQFSNSRSEMNVSTLELGDSALYLCASSLGGGNTEAFFGQGTRLTVV.

Concerning this clone itself: One end of the junction does not line up with germline, which may come from a read error. The J gene is TRBJ1-3, the V gene TRBV18, with D unclear. CDR1 and CDR2 from the germline V gene are KGHSH and LQKENI. The CDR3 covers 13 residues. This chain's CDR3 is CASSSPGNYTIYF. For the CDR3, the DNA is TGTGCCAGCTCATCACCCGGTAATTACACCATATATTTT. The full variable domain, completed using reference TRBV18 and TRBJ1-3, is NAGVMQNPRHLVRRRGQEARLRCSPMKGHSHVYWYRQLPEEGLKFMVYLQKENIIDESGMPKERFSAEFPKEGPSILRIQQVVRGDSAAYFCASSSPGNYTIYFGEGSWLTVV.

This chain uses TRBV29-1 with TRBJ1-2; tentatively, D is TRBD1 (6 bases). Per germline, CDR1 SQVTM and CDR2 ANQGSEA. V lost 4 bases to trimming and J lost 1 base, with 7 bases between them. CDR3 length: 12 residues. CDR3 residues: CSVGTDNYGYTF. The CDR3 nucleotides read TGCAGCGTTGGGACAGATAACTATGGCTACACCTTC.

This clone was observed once. The gene calls are TRBV7-3 and TRBJ1-2; 7 bases agree with TRBD1. Germline CDR1 SGHTA, CDR2 FQGTGA. Trimming cost V 2 bases and J 6 bases; bases outside gene matches: 9. The CDR3 spans 15 residues. CDR3 coding DNA: TGTGCCAGCAGCTTAGGGAGTGGGACAGTCCATGGCTACACCTTC. This codes for CASSLGSGTVHGYTF.

V is TRBV18 and J is TRBJ2-7; 12 nucleotides align to TRBD2. CDR1 and CDR2 from the germline V gene are KGHSH and LQKENI. The CDR3 is 17 residues long. V was clipped by 3 bases and J by 6 bases; unmatched bases: 12. In DNA form, the CDR3 reads TGTGCCAGCTCACCCCTTGGGGCGACTAGCGGGGGAGTCGAGCAGTACTTC. Residues: CASSPLGATSGGVEQYF.

This chain links TRBV2 with TRBJ1-2, with D hard to call. CDR1 and CDR2 (germline): SNHLY, FYNNEI. The CDR3 length is 13 residues. Trimming took 1 base from V and 7 from J, leaving 10 bases between them. The chain's CDR3 is CASSEGHQVGYTF. The CDR3 nucleotides are TGTGCCAGCAGTGAAGGGCACCAGGTTGGCTACACCTTC.

The chain joins TRBV7-9 to TRBJ1-2, with D unclear. The V and J ends lost 7 bases and 0 bases respectively, with 15 bases between them. There are 15 residues in the CDR3. Germline CDR1 reads SEHNR; CDR2 reads FQNEAQ (reference sequence). The CDR3 sequence is CASTSLPEANYGYTF. The CDR3, as DNA: TGTGCCAGCACCTCACTACCCGAGGCTAACTATGGCTACACCTTC.

The chain links TRBV28 to TRBJ2-2, with TRBD1 as a possible D gene (5 bases). This CDR3 is 15 amino acids long. Germline V gene lookup returns CDR1 MDHEN and CDR2 SYDVKM. Between the trimmed V and J ends, which lost 5 bases and 5 bases, there was a span of 15 bases. The CDR3 loop reads CASSVRRQLTGELFF. The CDR3 coding sequence is TGTGCCAGCAGTGTCCGTAGACAGCTAACCGGGGAGCTGTTTTTT. The whole variable domain, remainder taken from reference TRBV28 and TRBJ2-2, is DVKVTQSSRYLVKRTGEKVFLECVQDMDHENMFWYRQDPGLGLRLIYFSYDVKMKEKGDIPEGYSVSREKKERFSLILESASTNQTSMYLCASSVRRQLTGELFFGEGSRLTVL.

This clone was seen once. V usage is TRBV19 and J usage is TRBJ1-4; a possible D gene is TRBD1 (5 bases). The V gene's germline CDR1 is LNHDA and CDR2 SQIVND (reference sequence). V lost 7 bases to trimming and J lost 6 bases, with 15 bases between them. The CDR3 covers 14 residues. CDR3 loop: CASNYRWGDEKLFF. The CDR3 nucleotides read TGTGCCAGTAATTACAGGTGGGGGGATGAAAAACTGTTTTTT.

The rearrangement links TRBV19 to TRBJ2-1; D might be TRBD2 (5 bases). V was pared by 6 bases and J by 7 bases, with 13 bases between. Germline V gives CDR1 LNHDA, CDR2 SQIVND (reference sequence). The CDR3 is made up of 13 amino acids. CDR3 region: CASSGLPGNEQFF. The CDR3 DNA sequence: TGTGCCAGTAGCGGATTGCCGGGGAATGAGCAGTTCTTC.

This chain joins TRBV9 and TRBJ1-2; 7 bases are a match to TRBD1. Germline trimming cut 0 bases from V and 10 bases from J; bases unmatched to any gene: 9. This CDR3 has 14 residues. From germline, CDR1 is SGDLS and CDR2 YYNGEE. CDR3 protein: CASSVVRSTGDYTF. The CDR3 DNA sequence: TGTGCCAGCAGCGTAGTTCGCAGTACAGGGGACTACACCTTC.

This clone was observed a single time. This chain links TRBV7-6 with TRBJ1-1, with D unresolved. Germline CDR1 is SGHVS and CDR2 is FNYEAQ. There are 16 residues in the CDR3. The V and J ends lost 1 base and 0 bases respectively, with 12 bases between them. CDR3 nucleotides: TGTGCCAGCAGCTTAGATTGGTTCACACTGAACACTGAAGCTTTCTTT. Amino acid sequence: CASSLDWFTLNTEAFF. The full variable domain, its missing parts supplied by reference TRBV7-6 and TRBJ1-1, is GAGVSQSPRYKVTKRGQDVALRCDPISGHVSLYWYRQALGQGPEFLTYFNYEAQQDKSGLPNDRFSAERPEGSISTLTIQRTEQRDSAMYRCASSLDWFTLNTEAFFGQGTRLTVV.

The J gene is TRBJ2-5, the V gene TRBV7-2; D gene ambiguous. Germline V gene sequence: CDR1 SGHTA, CDR2 FQGNSA. The CDR3 totals 15 residues. Trimming removed 0 bases at V and 5 bases at J, with 13 bases between. The CDR3 here is CASSLALPSRETQYF. For the CDR3, the DNA is TGTGCCAGCAGCTTAGCGCTTCCATCGCGGGAGACCCAGTACTTC.

The gene calls are TRBV7-6 and TRBJ2-3; D is possibly TRBD2 (6 bases). CDR3 length equals 13 residues. CDR1 and CDR2 (germline): SGHVS, FNYEAQ. The V and J ends lost 7 bases and 3 bases respectively, with 11 bases between them. The CDR3 sequence: CASTPAGTDTQYF. The CDR3 DNA follows: TGTGCCAGCACCCCCGCGGGGACAGATACGCAGTATTTT.

The V gene is TRBV9, the J gene TRBJ2-2, with 10 bases lining up with TRBD1. The CDR3 spans 15 residues. Per the germline V gene, CDR1 is SGDLS and CDR2 is YYNGEE. The J segment lost 5 bases and the V segment lost 4 bases, leaving 5 bases of the junction unmatched. This CDR3 is CASSPRQGATGELFF. In DNA form, the CDR3 reads TGTGCCAGCAGCCCAAGACAGGGGGCTACCGGGGAGCTGTTTTTT. The variable domain in full, completed from reference TRBV9 and TRBJ2-2, reads DSGVTQTPKHLITATGQRVTLRCSPRSGDLSVYWYQQSLDQGLQFLIQYYNGEERAKGNILERFSAQQFPDLHSELNLSSLELGDSALYFCASSPRQGATGELFFGEGSRLTVL.

The rearrangement joins TRBV5-8 to TRBJ2-7; no clear D. The germline V gene encodes CDR1 SGHTS and CDR2 YDEGEE. The CDR3 loop spans 12 amino acids. Trimming removed 6 bases from V and 3 bases from J, with 10 bases in between. The CDR3 DNA follows: TGTGCCAGCAATCCCCTCGGCTACGAGCAGTACTTC. Translated, it gives CASNPLGYEQYF.

The rearrangement joins TRBV4-1 to TRBJ1-6, with 9 nucleotides matching TRBD1. The germline V gene has CDR1 MGHRA and CDR2 YSYEKL. V gave up 3 bases and J gave up 10 bases; unmatched junction bases: 10. This CDR3 has 16 residues. CDR3 amino acids: CASSQDTGTGRSPLHF. CDR3 nucleotide sequence: TGCGCCAGCAGCCAGGACACCGGGACAGGGCGCTCACCCCTCCACTTT.

The gene calls are TRBV5-6 and TRBJ2-1; D is ambiguous. This CDR3 is 17 amino acids long. Germline-derived CDR1 and CDR2 are SGHDT and YYEEEE. Trimming cost V 1 base and J 0 bases, with 14 bases left between them. The CDR3: CASSLFFHPSSYNEQFF. The CDR3 DNA is TGTGCCAGCAGCTTGTTTTTTCACCCGAGCTCCTACAATGAGCAGTTCTTC. The whole variable domain, filled in from reference TRBV5-6 and TRBJ2-1, reads DAGVTQSPTHLIKTRGQQVTLRCSPKSGHDTVSWYQQALGQGPQFIFQYYEEEERQRGNFPDRFSGHQFPNYSSELNVNALLLGDSALYLCASSLFFHPSSYNEQFFGPGTRLTVL.